This TCR beta chain was retrieved from a study of CD8+CD57+ T cells in acquired aplastic anemia. In the study overall: The mean DNA yield obtained from sorted CD4+ and CD8+ cells came to roughly 3.4 ug.

This clonotype occurred many times. CDR3 length: 13 amino acids. V dropped 3 bases and J dropped 3; count of bases not matched to a gene: 4. Per germline, CDR1 DFQATT and CDR2 SNEGSKA (reference sequence). The TCR beta profiling, which covered VDJ combination and CDR3 sequence, was carried out using genomic DNA as the template. TCRdb itself ran the reads through MiXCR, one entry per CDR3 protein. The table has about 210,000 distinct CDR3 sequences, about 37% seen once. The rearrangement uses TRBV20-1 and TRBJ2-7, with 8 nucleotides matching TRBD1. Sequenced: sorted CD4+, CD8+, or CD8+CD57+ T cells (not recorded which) from PBMCs. The sequence derives from a human donor in good health, serving as a control. The CDR3 sequence is CSARDRVGYEQYF. In DNA form, the CDR3 reads TGCAGTGCTAGGGACAGGGTGGGCTACGAGCAGTACTTC.